The 9 T cell receptor beta chains presented below share a single source sample, sequenced in a study of naive and memory T cell subsets. Study findings and constraints: Especially in CD8 cells, naive repertoires contained a few larger clonotypes, possibly CD45RA-re-expressing memory cells.

Their antigen targets remain unknown. Two oligonucleotides, mixed equimolar, formed the beta constant-region primer covering TRBC1 and TRBC2. Nested alpha and beta constant-region primers with the SP2 primer drove four PCR rounds on ligated cDNA. From the UMI-ligation and nested PCR reads, TCRdb called clonotypes with MiXCR, one entry per CDR3 protein. This table has approximately 100,000 distinct CDR3 sequences, around 13% appearing once. The sequenced sample was naive CD8+ T cells from blood. The receptors come from a human donor in good health.

This clonotype was found a few times. The chain carries TRBV6-1 and TRBJ2-1; D may correspond to TRBD1 or TRBD2 (5 bases each). Trimming shortened V by 0 bases and J by 14 bases, and 11 bases separated the two germline ends. CDR3 length equals 12 residues. The V gene's germline CDR1 is MNHNS and CDR2 SASEGT. CDR3 protein: CASSEAGPEEFF. CDR3 nucleotides: TGTGCCAGCAGTGAAGCGGGACCGGAGGAGTTCTTC.

This clonotype was counted at least ten times. The chain recombines TRBV5-5 with TRBJ2-3; maybe TRBD1 (5 bases). The CDR3 is made up of 14 amino acids. V gave up 4 bases and J gave up 0 bases, with 9 bases separating them. CDR1 and CDR2 from the germline V gene are SGHKS and YYEKEE (reference sequence). The CDR3 sequence is CASSADRSTDTQYF. Here the CDR3 DNA reads TGTGCCAGCAGCGCCGACAGAAGCACAGATACGCAGTATTTT.

This clonotype was observed many times. V gene TRBV27 combines with J gene TRBJ1-2; 9 nucleotides line up with TRBD1. V shed 8 bases, J shed 6 bases, and the junction held 1 base outside the gene matches. Germline V lookup: CDR1 MNHEY, CDR2 SMNVEV (reference sequence). This CDR3 has 11 amino acids. CDR3 nucleotides: TGTGCCAGCGGGACAGGGAATGGCTACACCTTC. Translation gives CASGTGNGYTF.

This chain connects TRBV24-1 to TRBJ2-2; D is perhaps TRBD1 or TRBD2 (5 bases each). The CDR3 runs to 16 residues. The germline V gene has CDR1 KGHDR and CDR2 SFDVKD. V was shortened by 5 bases and J by 4 bases, with 16 bases between the two germline ends. The chain's CDR3 is CATSVPAVGVTGELFF. In nucleotides, the CDR3 is TGTGCCACCAGTGTTCCAGCGGTGGGGGTCACCGGGGAGCTGTTTTTT.

This clonotype was seen at least ten times. The chain carries TRBV21-1 and TRBJ2-1. TRBV21-1 is listed as a pseudogene. CDR3 length: 14 residues. CDR3 sequence: CASSNIASENEQFF. The CDR3 bases are TGTGCCAGCAGCAACATAGCCAGCGAAAATGAGCAGTTCTTC.

This rearrangement joins TRBV4-3 to TRBJ1-5; 9 bases map to TRBD1. The CDR3 contains 15 residues. The trim removed 3 bases at V and 1 base at J, leaving 1 base unmatched. Looked up from germline, CDR1 is LGHNA and CDR2 is YSLEER. The CDR3 sequence: CASSHGTGSNQPQHF. CDR3 DNA sequence: TGCGCCAGCAGCCACGGGACAGGGAGCAATCAGCCCCAGCATTTT.

This clonotype was detected only a few times. V is TRBV28 and J is TRBJ1-1, with D possibly TRBD1 on 5 matching bases. The CDR3 extends over 14 amino acids. Between the trimmed V and J ends, which lost 2 bases and 5 bases, there was a span of 12 bases. The germline V gene has CDR1 MDHEN and CDR2 SYDVKM. Here the CDR3 reads CASSLQGLGTEAFF. CDR3 sequence (DNA): TGTGCCAGCAGTTTACAGGGTCTGGGGACTGAAGCTTTCTTT.

The chain uses TRBV13 and TRBJ2-4; unclear D gene. Per germline, CDR1 PRHDT and CDR2 FYEKMQ (reference sequence). The CDR3 is 15 amino acids. Trimming removed 5 bases from V and 1 base from J, with 12 bases in between. The CDR3 DNA reads TGTGCCAGCAGCACGGCGATGGGTGCCAAAAACATTCAGTACTTC. Translated, it gives CASSTAMGAKNIQYF.

This clonotype was counted only a few times. This chain joins TRBV7-2 and TRBJ2-5; TRBD2 aligns across 7 bases. The CDR3 sequence is 15 residues long. V dropped 7 bases and J dropped 2; count of bases not matched to a gene: 10. Per the germline V gene, CDR1 is SGHTA and CDR2 is FQGNSA. The CDR3 loop reads CASKKGLADQETQYF. The DNA for the CDR3 is TGTGCCAGCAAAAAAGGGCTAGCGGATCAAGAGACCCAGTACTTC.